This T cell receptor beta chain was sequenced in a study of T-cell reconstitution after alpha-beta-depleted transplantation in children listed by TCRdb under 2016. General notes on the study: The study quantitatively tracked T-cell immune reconstitution after TCRalphabeta/CD19-depleted allogeneic hematopoietic cell transplantation in children using TCR repertoire profiling. Study-wide conclusions, independent of this receptor: Hyperexpanded clone frequencies declined over subsequent months; after one year, T-cell counts and TCRbeta diversity were mostly attributed to newly produced T cells. In some patients, the high TCRbeta diversity seen at day 60 was put down to recipient T cells and intrathymic progenitors that had survived conditioning. Apparently early alphabetaT-cell count recovery about two months after transplant reportedly relied on only several hundred rapidly expanded clones derived from non-depleted graft cells.

Taken with the paper, the label for treatment or condition translates to: allogeneic hematopoietic cell transplantation with graft depleted of TCRalphabeta T cells and CD19 B cells. The transplant recipients were children given TCRalphabeta/CD19-depleted allogeneic hematopoietic cell grafts. The CDR3 spans 15 residues, from the cysteine through the phenylalanine. Only CDR3 DNA is held: 45 bases, read in frame from base 1. After removal of 2 bases from V and 4 bases from J, the junction retains 7 bases not matched to a gene. The germline V gene supplies CDR1 SQVTM and CDR2 ANQGSEA. The table lists this clonotype with a few counts. Its antigen is still unknown. Base qualities are not at hand, and no much larger clone is one base apart. To prepare the library, PCR was applied. Reads for this sample came from an Illumina HiSeq 2500. TCR libraries were prepared with molecular barcoding, using unique molecular identifiers to normalize TCRbeta repertoire quantification. Clones were called with MiXCR by TCRdb after fastp trimmed the public reads at Q25, and only in-frame beta chains were retained. Entries are consolidated by CDR3 protein sequence, retaining the most common genes and DNA. The sample records 200,000 to 250,000 distinct CDR3 sequences, over 20% of which are singletons. Roughly 2.6% of the sample is held by the ten biggest clonotypes.

The clonotype comes from a girl aged 2 to 9 with Fanconi anemia, due to receive a stem cell transplant. This receptor chain uses TRBV29-1 and TRBJ2-7, with TRBD2 matching 11 junction bases. Sequenced material: PBMCs, taken before TCRalphabeta/CD19-depleted stem cell transplant. The nucleotide sequence is TGCAGCGTTGAAAAACTAGCGGGAGCAGGGTACGAGCAGTACTTC. It encodes CSVEKLAGAGYEQYF.